A single sample gave rise to the 14 T cell receptor beta chains below, sequenced in a study of response to subunit inactivated influenza vaccine. One entry per CDR3 protein, called by TCRdb with MiXCR from the RT-PCR reads. Among 450,000 to 600,000 distinct CDR3 sequences, less than 7.5% were seen once, and the ten largest hold around 13%. The specimen comprised PBMCs from blood, sampled around 25 months after vaccination. These receptors were obtained from a man between 50 and 69 years old who received an inactivated influenza vaccine.

This clonotype came up many times. The genes are TRBV10-3 and TRBJ2-2; D gene uncertain. This CDR3 spans 14 amino acids. V was trimmed by 4 bases and J by 4 bases, leaving 10 bases between them. Germline loops: CDR1 ENHRY, CDR2 SYGVKD. The CDR3 reads CAISVAELTGELFF. The CDR3 nucleotides are TGTGCCATCAGTGTTGCGGAGCTCACCGGGGAGCTGTTTTTT.

This chain connects TRBV5-1 to TRBJ2-3, with 8 bases lining up with TRBD1. From germline, CDR1 is SGHRS and CDR2 YFSETQ. The ends lost 1 base at V and 5 bases at J; junction bases unmatched: 3. The length of the CDR3 is 14 residues. This CDR3 is CASSLQGAKDTQYF. As DNA, the CDR3 is TGCGCCAGCAGCTTGCAGGGGGCGAAAGATACGCAGTATTTT.

This clonotype came up many times. This chain connects TRBV24-1 to TRBJ2-2, with D hard to call. Deletions cut 4 bases from V and 7 bases from J, with 6 bases between. This CDR3 is 12 amino acids long. CDR1 is KGHDR and CDR2 is SFDVKD in the germline V gene. The CDR3 nucleotides are TGTGCCACCAGTGACCCCCTCGGGGAGCTGTTTTTT. It codes for CATSDPLGELFF.

The J gene is TRBJ2-2, the V gene TRBV6-1; TRBD2 might be the D (5 bases). The V and J ends lost 6 bases and 6 bases respectively, with 20 bases between them. Germline lookup yields CDR1 MNHNS and CDR2 SASEGT. CDR3 length: 16 amino acids. In nucleotides, the CDR3 is TGTGCCAGCAGATCCCCCAGAGCAATCGGGGCCGGGGAGCTGTTTTTT. Amino acids: CASRSPRAIGAGELFF.

This clonotype showed up many times. The rearrangement uses TRBV4-2 and TRBJ2-7; 7 bases map to TRBD1. This CDR3 comprises 14 residues. Germline lookup yields CDR1 LGHNA and CDR2 YNFKEQ. V lost 1 base to trimming and J lost 4 bases; unmatched junction nucleotides: 4. CDR3 sequence (DNA): TGTGCCAGCAGCCAAGGAGGGGGCGGGTACGAGCAGTACTTC. It translates to CASSQGGGGYEQYF.

This clonotype was picked up many times. This rearrangement joins TRBV29-1 to TRBJ2-3; TRBD2 might be the D (6 bases). Trimming left V 1 base short and J 4 bases short, with 6 bases between. Germline V lookup: CDR1 SQVTM, CDR2 ANQGSEA. The CDR3 has 12 residues. As DNA, the CDR3 is TGCAGCGTTGAAGGGGGGGCAGATACGCAGTATTTT. Translated, it gives CSVEGGADTQYF.

This chain links TRBV6-5 with TRBJ2-3, with 11 bases lining up with TRBD1. This CDR3 is 16 amino acids long. Germline V lookup: CDR1 MNHEY, CDR2 SVGAGI. V lost 4 bases and J lost 3; bases outside the gene matches: 6. In DNA, the CDR3 is TGTGCCAGCAGTTCCTGGGACAGGGGGAAAACAGATACGCAGTATTTT. Translation gives CASSSWDRGKTDTQYF.

This clonotype was seen a few times. The V gene is TRBV6-5, the J gene TRBJ1-3, with 10 positions matching TRBD1. Germline V gene lookup returns CDR1 MNHEY and CDR2 SVGAGI. V lost 0 bases to trimming and J lost 4 bases; unmatched junction nucleotides: 3. This CDR3 region has 16 residues. The CDR3: CASSYSGQGRGNTIYF. DNA for the CDR3: TGTGCCAGCAGTTACTCGGGACAGGGGCGCGGAAACACCATATATTTT.

This clonotype was picked up a small number of times. In DNA, the CDR3 is TGTGCCATCAGTGAGTCGAGAAGTAGCTCCTACGAGCAGTACTTC. Translation: CAISESRSSSYEQYF. This chain connects TRBV10-3 to TRBJ2-7; D ambiguous. The ends were cut back, 0 bases at V and 0 bases at J, with 9 bases in the middle. The CDR3 is 15 amino acids. The V gene's germline CDR1 is ENHRY and CDR2 SYGVKD.

This chain joins TRBV4-3 and TRBJ2-1, with a possible D match to TRBD1 (5 bases). V was clipped by 0 bases and J by 9 bases, with 15 bases between them. This CDR3 is built from 15 residues. In germline, CDR1 is LGHNA, CDR2 YSLEER. The chain's CDR3 is CASSQEGSSRVEQFF. The CDR3 coding sequence is TGCGCCAGCAGCCAAGAGGGTTCCAGCAGGGTTGAGCAGTTCTTC.

This clonotype was picked up many times. This sequence joins TRBV5-1 and TRBJ2-3, with 9 nucleotides matching TRBD2. Germline V gene lookup returns CDR1 SGHRS and CDR2 YFSETQ. Trimming took 4 bases from V and 4 from J; bases not matched to a gene: 7. The CDR3 length is 15 residues. The CDR3 DNA reads TGCGCCAGCAGCGAAAGAGCGGGAGGCCCAGATACGCAGTATTTT. Protein product: CASSERAGGPDTQYF. Full variable domain (remainder filled in from reference TRBV5-1 and TRBJ2-3): KAGVTQTPRYLIKTRGQQVTLSCSPISGHRSVSWYQQTPGQGLQFLFEYFSETQRNKGNFPGRFSGRQFSNSRSEMNVSTLELGDSALYLCASSERAGGPDTQYFGPGTRLTVL.

This clonotype was recorded many times. V usage is TRBV2 and J usage is TRBJ2-5; possible D gene TRBD1, 5 bases. V was shortened by 4 bases and J by 5 bases, with 14 bases between the two germline ends. CDR3 length: 14 amino acids. The germline gives CDR1 SNHLY, CDR2 FYNNEI. The CDR3 loop is CASSGPMGHETQYF. As DNA, the CDR3 is TGTGCCAGCAGTGGGCCCATGGGGCACGAGACCCAGTACTTC.

A few counts support this clonotype. CDR3 region: CASSFAGLAGGNEQFF. The DNA of the CDR3 is TGTGCCAGCAGCTTCGCTGGACTAGCGGGAGGAAATGAGCAGTTCTTC. The chain employs TRBV5-5 and TRBJ2-1; 14 positions agree with TRBD2. CDR1 is SGHKS and CDR2 is YYEKEE in the germline V gene (reference sequence). The V gene end was trimmed by 2 bases and the J gene end by 7 bases; junction bases not matched to a gene: 5. The length of the CDR3 is 16 residues.

The rearrangement joins TRBV27 to TRBJ2-3; D tentatively fits TRBD1 or TRBD2 (6 bases each). V gave up 2 bases and J gave up 4 bases, with 10 bases separating them. The V gene's germline CDR1 is MNHEY and CDR2 SMNVEV (reference sequence). The CDR3 has 14 amino acids. The CDR3 coding sequence is TGTGCCAGCAGTTTAATCGGGGGCCCAGATACGCAGTATTTT. It yields the protein CASSLIGGPDTQYF.